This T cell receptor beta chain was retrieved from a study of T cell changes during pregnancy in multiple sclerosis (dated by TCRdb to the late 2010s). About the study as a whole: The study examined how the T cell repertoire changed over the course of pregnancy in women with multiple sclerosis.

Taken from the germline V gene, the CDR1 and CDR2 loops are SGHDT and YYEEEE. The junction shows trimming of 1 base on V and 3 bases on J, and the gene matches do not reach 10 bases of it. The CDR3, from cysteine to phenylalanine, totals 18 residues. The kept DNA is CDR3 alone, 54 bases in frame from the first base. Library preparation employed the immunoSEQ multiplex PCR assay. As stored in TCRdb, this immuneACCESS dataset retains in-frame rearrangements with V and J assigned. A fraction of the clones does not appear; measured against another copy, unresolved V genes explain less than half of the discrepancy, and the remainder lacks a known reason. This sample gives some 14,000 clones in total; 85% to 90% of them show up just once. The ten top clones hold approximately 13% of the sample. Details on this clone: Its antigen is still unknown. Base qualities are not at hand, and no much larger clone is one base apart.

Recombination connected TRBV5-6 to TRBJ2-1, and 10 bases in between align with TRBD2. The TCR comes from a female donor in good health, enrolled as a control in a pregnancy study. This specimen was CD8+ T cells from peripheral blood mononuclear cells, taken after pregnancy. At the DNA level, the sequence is TGTGCCAGCAGCTTGTGGTTAGCGGGAGGCCGTCGCTACAATGAGCAGTTCTTC. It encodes CASSLWLAGGRRYNEQFF.